This TCR beta chain was profiled in a study of beta chain features in type 1 diabetes (dated by TCRdb to the late 2010s). Regarding the study in general: Mean age, gender distribution, total cell number and subset yield did not differ between patients and healthy donors. Regulatory and stem cell-like memory subsets were obtained from only 8 patients and roughly eight healthy donors, while naive and central memory subsets were obtained from all 28 donors. A total of 85 million to 140 million sorted cells were examined across all samples, and a strong correlation was observed between cell number per subset and RNA yield. The study compared TCRB repertoires of sorted circulating CD4+ T cell subsets between recently diagnosed type 1 diabetes patients and matched healthy donors.

The entire amount of isolated RNA was reverse transcribed using the High Capacity cDNA Reverse Transcription Kit, so the sequenced TCRB transcripts were expressed ones. Deep immunoSEQ sequencing was applied to naive, central memory and regulatory T cell samples, giving an average of about 3.57 million total reads per sample. After sorted cells were lysed in RLT buffer, RNA was extracted with DNase-treated RNeasy Micro or Mini kits, with the choice depending on cell number. To prevent cross-contamination, every cell subset was processed on its own, while patient and healthy donor samples were processed together. The immunoSEQ multiplex PCR was used to amplify TCRB sequences from cDNA, generating 87-bp fragments that spanned the CDR3 region. Sequencing of the amplicons was performed on the Illumina HiSeq platform. Concerning the study's data processing: PCR bias was corrected computationally using synthetic template baselines, and reads within Hamming distance 2 were collapsed, with unmergeable singletons discarded. By aligning reads against IMGT, V, D and J genes, CDR3 length, and insertions or deletions at six rearrangement sites were assigned. Within each subset, clonotype counts were normalized to the number of sorted cells before true diversity and Gini coefficients were calculated with the tcR R package. The overlap coefficient, calculated on TCRB nucleotide sequences, was used to measure repertoire sharing. Out-of-frame TCRB sequences from naive cells were analyzed to stand in for the pre-selection repertoire. TCRdb provides this immuneACCESS table in a form limited to in-frame rearrangements. Some clones are lacking; in checked studies, under half of them reflect an unresolved V gene, and why the rest are absent is not known. V, J and clone size were drawn from that table, and D and trimming were deduced from the DNA. The sample records roughly 400,000 clones, roughly 16% of which are singletons. Under 0.02% of the sample is taken by the ten largest.

From each donor, a single peripheral blood sample of 90 to 150 mL on average was drawn into heparinised tubes. Naive, central memory, regulatory and stem cell-like memory CD4+ T cells were sorted on a BD FACSAria II using a panel including CD45RO, CCR7, CD25, CD127, CD95 and CD27. All sorted populations exceeded 95% purity. PBMCs were separated immediately by Lymphoprep density gradient centrifugation and were stained directly, without being cultured. Samples were stained and sorted in pairs, with one healthy donor and one patient per experiment, so that batch effects were minimized. A distance of 13 bases separates the germline ends of V and J, which lose 4 bases and 4 bases respectively. CDR1 and CDR2, per the germline V gene, are MGHRA and YSYEKL. The CDR3, cysteine through phenylalanine, is 14 amino acids long. Only the CDR3 portion is preserved as DNA: 42 bases, with reading frame beginning at the first base.

The paper as a whole reports these results and caveats: Naive, central memory and regulatory TCRB repertoires appeared more similar among patients than among healthy donors. Patients with type 1 diabetes made fewer insertions and deleted more nucleotides at VDJ recombination sites, implying thymic rearrangement abnormalities. Because cDNA was sequenced instead of genomic DNA, highly expressing activated cells could be over-represented, though the groups showed no difference in activation or CD3 levels. Only small numbers of individuals were included in the HLA sub-analyses, which left unresolved whether HLA type had any influence on TCRB rearrangement. A moderate but significant shortening of TCRB CDR3 length was observed in type 1 diabetes patients in all four CD4+ subsets. PCR may preferentially amplify shorter templates, but because patient and control samples were amplified and corrected together, any resulting skew would affect both groups equally.

As regards this clone: Its binding antigen is unknown. Base qualities are not recorded, but no much larger clone differs from it by a single base.

This receptor was taken from a woman aged 18-29 years in good health. This sequence uses TRBV4-1 and TRBJ1-2; no D segment can be confidently identified. The source material was naive CD4+ T cells from blood. The meaning of the sample's cell subset or site label: true naive CD4+ T cells. The CDR3 protein sequence reads: CASSPSDSSYGYTF. The DNA reads as follows: TGCGCCAGCAGCCCCTCCGACTCTAGCTATGGCTACACCTTC.